This TCR beta chain was retrieved from a study of blood T cell repertoires in COVID-19. Study-level information: Whether acute or convalescent, the COVID-19 samples came from the United States, Italy and Spain. PBMCs, B-cell-depleted T cells, or T cells provided the cDNA or gDNA that made up the material.

Authors' analysis steps: Amplification of reference gene primers provided the estimated nucleated cell counts. Measured with immunoSEQ multiplex PCR; TCRdb has only the in-frame clones, and not every one. The V and J calls and clone size are taken from that table; D and trimming were inferred from the DNA. The top ten clones hold roughly 2.7% of a sample with around 68,000 clones, roughly 92% of them seen once. Germline CDR1 is LNHDA and CDR2 is SQIVND (reference sequence). The CDR3 sequence is 14 residues long. V lost 8 bases, J lost 5 bases, and 7 bases stayed unmatched. The J gene is TRBJ2-5, the V gene TRBV19, with TRBD1 matching 11 bases. The sample consisted of peripheral blood. The clonotype originates from a man between 65 and 79 years old with active COVID-19. CDR3 loop: CASSGQGVSETQYF. Here the CDR3 DNA reads TGTGCCAGTTCGGGACAGGGGGTTTCGGAGACCCAGTACTTC.